These T cell receptor beta chains were read from a single sample in a study of shared clonotypes between healthy human individuals. TCRdb's copy holds only in-frame clones and misses some; the assay was immunoSEQ multiplex PCR. The table includes approximately 840,000 clones, about 96% detected once. The sequenced material came from naive CD8+ T cells sorted from blood. These receptors all come from a man younger than 45 in good health. The CDR3 runs from the conserved cysteine through the conserved F or W. Fields, in order: V gene, D gene, clone size, J gene, CDR3 protein, CDR3 DNA. D genes are given only for firm matches. Clone size is shown for a subset of rows, as once, few, many or a class of expanded clone.

V gene: TRBV7-8
D gene: .
clone size: .
J gene: TRBJ2-3
CDR3 protein: CASRARGVADTQYF
CDR3 DNA: TGTGCCAGCCGAGCCCGGGGAGTCGCAGATACGCAGTATTTT

V gene: TRBV29-1
D gene: .
clone size: few
J gene: TRBJ2-7
CDR3 protein: CSVDWGYEQYF
CDR3 DNA: TGCAGCGTCGACTGGGGATACGAGCAGTACTTC

V gene: TRBV6-5
D gene: .
clone size: .
J gene: TRBJ2-1
CDR3 protein: CASTGALGEQFF
CDR3 DNA: TGTGCCAGCACTGGCGCACTCGGTGAGCAGTTCTTC

V gene: TRBV7-9
D gene: TRBD1
clone size: .
J gene: TRBJ2-2
CDR3 protein: CASSLEGTGWTGELFF
CDR3 DNA: TGTGCCAGCAGCTTAGAGGGGACAGGGTGGACCGGGGAGCTGTTTTTT

V gene: TRBV19
D gene: .
clone size: .
J gene: TRBJ2-7
CDR3 protein: CASSSPGLGTLEQYF
CDR3 DNA: TGTGCCAGTAGTTCCCCGGGACTCGGAACGTTGGAGCAGTACTTC

V gene: TRBV19
D gene: TRBD1
clone size: .
J gene: TRBJ1-5
CDR3 protein: CASSTTGSHQPQHF
CDR3 DNA: TGTGCCAGTAGTACGACAGGGTCCCATCAGCCCCAGCATTTT

V gene: TRBV29-1
D gene: .
clone size: .
J gene: TRBJ1-4
CDR3 protein: CSVEIGPEKLFF
CDR3 DNA: TGCAGCGTTGAGATAGGACCTGAAAAACTGTTTTTT

V gene: TRBV5-1
D gene: .
clone size: .
J gene: TRBJ1-4
CDR3 protein: CASSLVPGVAEEKLFF
CDR3 DNA: TGCGCCAGCAGCTTGGTCCCAGGGGTGGCGGAAGAAAAACTGTTTTTT

V gene: TRBV27
D gene: .
clone size: .
J gene: TRBJ2-5
CDR3 protein: CASSLYQNQETQYF
CDR3 DNA: TGTGCCAGCAGTTTATACCAGAACCAAGAGACCCAGTACTTC

V gene: TRBV5-1
D gene: .
clone size: .
J gene: TRBJ2-5
CDR3 protein: CASSSGEGPETQYF
CDR3 DNA: TGCGCCAGCAGCTCGGGCGAAGGGCCAGAGACCCAGTACTTC